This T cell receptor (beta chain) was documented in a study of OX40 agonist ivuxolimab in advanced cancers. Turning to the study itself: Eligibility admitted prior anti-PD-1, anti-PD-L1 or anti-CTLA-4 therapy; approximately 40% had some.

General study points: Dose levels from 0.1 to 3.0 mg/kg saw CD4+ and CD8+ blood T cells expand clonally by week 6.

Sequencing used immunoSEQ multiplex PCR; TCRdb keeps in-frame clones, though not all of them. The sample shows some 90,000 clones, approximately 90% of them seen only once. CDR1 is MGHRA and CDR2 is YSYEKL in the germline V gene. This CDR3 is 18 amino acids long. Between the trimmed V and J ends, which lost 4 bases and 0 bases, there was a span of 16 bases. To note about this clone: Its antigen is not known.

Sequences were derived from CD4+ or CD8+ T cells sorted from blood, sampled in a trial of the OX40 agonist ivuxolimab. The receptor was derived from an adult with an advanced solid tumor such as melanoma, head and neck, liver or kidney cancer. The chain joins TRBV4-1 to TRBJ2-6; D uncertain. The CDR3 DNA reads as TGCGCCAGCAGCCTGGGCGCAGGATCGAGCTCTGGGGCCAACGTCCTGACTTTC. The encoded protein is CASSLGAGSSSGANVLTF.